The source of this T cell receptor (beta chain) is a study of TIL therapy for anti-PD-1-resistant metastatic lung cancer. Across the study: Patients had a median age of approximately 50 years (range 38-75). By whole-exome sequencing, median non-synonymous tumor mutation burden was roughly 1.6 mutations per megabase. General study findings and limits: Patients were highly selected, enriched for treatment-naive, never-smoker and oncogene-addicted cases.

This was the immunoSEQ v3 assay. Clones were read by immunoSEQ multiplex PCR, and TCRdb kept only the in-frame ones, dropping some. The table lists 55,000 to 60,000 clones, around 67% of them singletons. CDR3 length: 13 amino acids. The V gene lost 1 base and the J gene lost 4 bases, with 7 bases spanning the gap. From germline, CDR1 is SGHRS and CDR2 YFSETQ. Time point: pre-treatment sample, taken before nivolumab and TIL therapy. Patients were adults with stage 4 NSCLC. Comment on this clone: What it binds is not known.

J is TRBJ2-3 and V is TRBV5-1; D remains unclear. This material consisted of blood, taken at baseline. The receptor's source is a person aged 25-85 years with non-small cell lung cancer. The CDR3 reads CASSLRLPDTQYF. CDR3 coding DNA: TGCGCCAGCAGCTTGAGGTTGCCAGATACGCAGTATTTT. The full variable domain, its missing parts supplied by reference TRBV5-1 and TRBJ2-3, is KAGVTQTPRYLIKTRGQQVTLSCSPISGHRSVSWYQQTPGQGLQFLFEYFSETQRNKGNFPGRFSGRQFSNSRSEMNVSTLELGDSALYLCASSLRLPDTQYFGPGTRLTVL.